The 3 T cell receptor beta chains given below trace back to one sample, sequenced in a study of blood T cells in healthy people across ages. With a J-beta primer mix and a sample-barcoded 5' primer, a second PCR ran 7 to 11 cycles. One entry per CDR3 protein results from TCRdb running MiXCR on the 5' RACE reads. The table lists more than 650,000 distinct CDR3 sequences, 20% to 25% of them singletons. Input material: blood. These TCRs come from a man aged 65 to 79 in good health.

This rearrangement joins TRBV7-8 to TRBJ2-1; 11 bases map to TRBD2. Trimming removed 0 bases from V and 6 bases from J; junction bases left unmatched: 7. Germline CDR1 reads SGHVS; CDR2 reads FQNEAQ. The CDR3 spans 17 residues. The CDR3 sequence is CASSLARFSGGGNEQFF. The CDR3 DNA sequence: TGTGCCAGCAGCTTAGCGCGATTTAGCGGGGGGGGCAATGAGCAGTTCTTC.

This clonotype was counted between two and nine times. The chain carries TRBV6-1 and TRBJ2-4; D remains ambiguous. The CDR3 has 15 residues. Trimming stripped 2 bases from V and 2 bases from J, with 10 bases between. Looked up from germline, CDR1 is MNHNS and CDR2 is SASEGT. DNA of the CDR3: TGTGCCAGCAGTGAAATAATGCCCCCCAAAAACATTCAGTACTTC. Translation gives CASSEIMPPKNIQYF.

The chain is built from TRBV12-3 or TRBV12-4 and TRBJ2-5; TRBD2 matches 14 bases. The J call may be faulty, since TRBJ2-1 better matches the DNA end. The CDR3 covers 19 residues. The CDR3 is CASSLRWGTSGSKSHEQFF. The CDR3 DNA follows: TGTGCCAGCAGTTTGAGGTGGGGGACTAGCGGGAGTAAAAGCCATGAGCAGTTCTTC.